This TCR beta chain appears in the sequencing data of a study of CD4+ T cells in melanoma. Study conclusions and caveats: Neoantigen-specific CD4+ T cells in melanoma reportedly had diverse differentiation states.

Assay used: immunoSEQ multiplex PCR; TCRdb lists only in-frame clones, some missing. The sample lists 9,900 or so clones, 55% to 75% seen once, with roughly 25% in the top ten. A word on this clone: Its cognate antigen is unknown.

The CDR3 runs to 14 residues. In germline, CDR1 is MGHDK, CDR2 SYGVNS. Between the trimmed V and J ends, which lost 4 bases and 0 bases, there was a span of 10 bases. This TCR came from a human donor with melanoma. The sample taken for sequencing was cells from a culture (not recorded whether cultured in vitro). The V gene is TRBV25-1, the J gene TRBJ2-7; D is ambiguous. CDR3 bases: TGTGCCAGCAGTGGCCTACCACACTCCTACGAGCAGTACTTC. It specifies CASSGLPHSYEQYF.